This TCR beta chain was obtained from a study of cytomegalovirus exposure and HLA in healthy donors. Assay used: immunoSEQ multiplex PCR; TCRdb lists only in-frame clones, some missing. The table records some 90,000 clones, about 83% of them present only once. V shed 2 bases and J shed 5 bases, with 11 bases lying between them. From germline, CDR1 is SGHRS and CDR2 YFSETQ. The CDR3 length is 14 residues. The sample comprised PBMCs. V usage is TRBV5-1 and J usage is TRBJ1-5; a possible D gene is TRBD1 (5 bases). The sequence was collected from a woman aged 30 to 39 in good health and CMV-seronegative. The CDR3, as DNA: TGCGCCAGCAGCTTAGACAGCTCAGATCAGCCCCAGCATTTT. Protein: CASSLDSSDQPQHF.